The T cell receptor beta chain described here comes from a study of Graves' ophthalmopathy and Graves' hyperthyroidism. Concerning this clonotype itself: Antigen specificity is unknown. A junction end diverges from the germline sequence, so it may reflect a read error.

The study's findings and limits: Most expanded clonotypes in thyroid above 0.001 frequency also showed up in blood.

There are 14 residues in the CDR3. CDR1 is SNHLY, CDR2 FYNNEI, per germline. Ophthalmopathy donors' eye disease showed moderate-to-severe activity, CAS of at least 3, NOSPECS of at least 4 and duration under 3 months. Certain patients, namely those with other autoimmune diseases, uncontrolled infections, pregnancy or lactation, were excluded. Someone took the PBMCs out of 9.5 to 10 ml of fresh peripheral blood. Amplifying from RNA transcripts, the study obtained TCR beta CDR3 regions. The workflow started with a first-round RT-PCR run with HTBI primers and then moved on to a second-round multiplex PCR. Each CDR3 protein gets one entry after TCRdb re-called the multiplex PCR reads with MiXCR. The table has about 740,000 distinct CDR3 sequences, around 40% seen once.

The sample was peripheral blood. The chain uses TRBV2 and TRBJ1-1; possibly TRBD1 for D (6 bases). The origin of this receptor is an adult man with Graves' ophthalmopathy. The CDR3 DNA is TGTGCCAGCAGTTTATTGACAGGCAGTACTGAAGCCTTCTTT. It is translated as CASSLLTGSTEAFF.